What follows are 9 T cell receptor beta chains derived from one specimen sequenced in a study of T cells after yellow fever vaccination. TCRdb reprocessed the 5' RACE reads via MiXCR and lists one record per CDR3 protein. The sample includes under 700,000 distinct CDR3 sequences, approximately 16% seen only once; the top ten take approximately 15%. The specimen was PBMCs, collected less than 6 days after the first yellow fever vaccination. These receptors were taken from a man aged 18-30 years who received the YFV17D yellow fever vaccine.

With regard to this clonotype: This may come from a read error, since a much larger clone is one base off. The V and J genes are TRBV12-3 or TRBV12-4 and TRBJ2-3; D gene uncertain. The CDR3 has 14 residues. The CDR3 spells CPSRQDINTDTQYF. The CDR3 nucleotides are TGTCCCAGCAGGCAAGACATCAACACAGATACGCAGTATTTT.

This clonotype was recorded at least ten times. The rearrangement links TRBV7-6 to TRBJ1-2; D is unresolved. The germline V gene encodes CDR1 SGHVS and CDR2 FNYEAQ. V was pared by 4 bases and J by 4 bases, with 10 bases between. This CDR3 contains 13 residues. CDR3 protein: CASSSQTFYGYTF. Written as DNA, the CDR3 is TGTGCCAGCAGCTCCCAGACTTTCTATGGCTACACCTTC.

This chain uses TRBV15 with TRBJ2-3, with a tentative D call TRBD1 (5 bases). CDR1 and CDR2 (germline): LNHNV, YYDKDF (reference sequence). The CDR3 has 16 residues. V dropped 0 bases and J dropped 0 bases, with 10 bases sitting between them. CDR3 amino acids: CATSRDYTGSTDTQYF. The CDR3 region has the DNA TGTGCCACCAGCAGAGATTATACAGGAAGCACAGATACGCAGTATTTT.

For the CDR3, the DNA is TGTGCCAGCAGTTACGGGAGGGAGCAGTACTTC. Translated: CASSYGREQYF. The chain employs TRBV6-2 or TRBV6-3 and TRBJ2-7, with TRBD2 as a possible D gene (6 bases). This CDR3 has 11 amino acids. Germline CDR1 reads MNHEY; CDR2 reads SVGEGT. V lost 2 bases and J lost 7, with 6 bases in between.

In its sample, this clonotype was seen a few times. The genes are TRBV6-5 and TRBJ1-2; D is possibly TRBD1 (5 bases). The CDR3 runs 12 residues. V shed 11 bases and J shed 2 bases, with 12 bases lying between them. Germline CDR1 MNHEY, CDR2 SVGAGI. CDR3 loop: CAVRDGNYGYTF. The CDR3 DNA sequence: TGTGCCGTCCGGGACGGCAACTATGGCTACACCTTC.

This chain joins TRBV7-2 and TRBJ1-4; D unresolved. Trimming took off 5 bases at V and 8 bases at J, with 18 bases between the two ends. This CDR3 contains 15 residues. Per germline, CDR1 SGHTA and CDR2 FQGNSA. The CDR3 DNA reads TGTGCCAGCAGCCCAAGGCGCAGGCTGGGAGAAAAACTGTTTTTT. Its translation: CASSPRRRLGEKLFF. Based on the CDR3 plus reference TRBV7-2 and TRBJ1-4, the full variable domain is GAGVSQSPSNKVTEKGKDVELRCDPISGHTALYWYRQSLGQGLEFLIYFQGNSAPDKSGLPSDRFSAERTGGSVSTLTIQRTQQEDSAVYLCASSPRRRLGEKLFFGSGTQLSVL.

This clonotype was observed a few times. The V gene is TRBV4-3, the J gene TRBJ1-1; the D is unclear. V dropped 0 bases and J dropped 1 base, with 12 bases sitting between them. CDR3 length equals 16 residues. From germline, CDR1 is LGHNA and CDR2 YSLEER. Here the CDR3 reads CASSQEAGRGNTEAFF. The CDR3 DNA reads TGCGCCAGCAGCCAAGAAGCCGGACGGGGGAACACTGAAGCTTTCTTT.

This clonotype was seen more than once but under ten times. This chain connects TRBV11-2 to TRBJ1-2; D remains ambiguous. The CDR3 is 14 amino acids. The V gene's germline CDR1 is SGHAT and CDR2 FQNNGV. V lost 2 bases and J 2 bases, leaving 9 bases between the germline ends. The CDR3 region is CASSLMPQNYGYTF. For the CDR3, the DNA is TGTGCCAGCAGCTTAATGCCACAGAACTATGGCTACACCTTC.

This CDR3 is CASSLSPGYEQYF. CDR3 bases: TGTGCCAGCAGCTTATCACCAGGGTACGAGCAGTACTTC. This sequence joins TRBV7-2 and TRBJ2-7, with D maybe TRBD1 (5 bases). The CDR3 consists of 13 residues. The ends were cut back, 2 bases at V and 4 bases at J, with 9 bases in the middle. Germline V gene sequence: CDR1 SGHTA, CDR2 FQGNSA.